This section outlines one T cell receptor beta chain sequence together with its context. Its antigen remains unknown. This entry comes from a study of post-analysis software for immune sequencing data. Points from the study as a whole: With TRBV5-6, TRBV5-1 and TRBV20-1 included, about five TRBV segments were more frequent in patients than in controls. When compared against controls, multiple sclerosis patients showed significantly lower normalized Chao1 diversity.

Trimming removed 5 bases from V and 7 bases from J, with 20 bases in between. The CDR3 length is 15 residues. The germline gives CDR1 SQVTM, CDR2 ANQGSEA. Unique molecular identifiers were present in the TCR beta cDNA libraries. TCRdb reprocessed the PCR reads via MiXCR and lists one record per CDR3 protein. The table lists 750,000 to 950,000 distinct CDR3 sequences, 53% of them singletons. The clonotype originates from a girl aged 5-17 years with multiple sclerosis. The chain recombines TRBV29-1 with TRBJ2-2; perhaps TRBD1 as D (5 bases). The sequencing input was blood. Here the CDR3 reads CSVNLREFLGGELFF. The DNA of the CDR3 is TGCAGCGTTAACCTCAGGGAATTTTTGGGCGGGGAGCTGTTTTTT.